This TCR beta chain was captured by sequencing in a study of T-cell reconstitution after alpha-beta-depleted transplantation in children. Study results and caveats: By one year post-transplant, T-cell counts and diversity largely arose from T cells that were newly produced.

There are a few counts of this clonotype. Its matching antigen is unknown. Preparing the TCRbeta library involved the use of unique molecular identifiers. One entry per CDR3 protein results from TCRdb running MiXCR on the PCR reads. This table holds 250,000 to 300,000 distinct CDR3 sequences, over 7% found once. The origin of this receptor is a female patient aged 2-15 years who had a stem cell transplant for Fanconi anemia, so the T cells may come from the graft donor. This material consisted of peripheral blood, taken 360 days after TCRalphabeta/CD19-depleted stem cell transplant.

CDR3 sequence: CSARGVLNSPLHF. CDR3 bases: TGCAGTGCTAGGGGGGTTCTAAATTCACCCCTCCACTTT. V gene TRBV20-1 combines with J gene TRBJ1-6; a weak D match, TRBD1 (5 bases). Germline lookup yields CDR1 DFQATT and CDR2 SNEGSKA (reference sequence). The CDR3 is made up of 13 amino acids. The V gene lost 3 bases and the J gene lost 7 bases, with 10 bases spanning the gap.